The 21 T cell receptor beta chains listed next were all sequenced from one sample in a study of shared clonotypes between healthy human individuals. The data were produced by immunoSEQ multiplex PCR, yet TCRdb's version contains in-frame clones alone and is incomplete. Of over 2 million clones detected, over 85% appear once; the ten largest clones hold around 1.1%. Naive CD8 cells comprised CD45RO-negative, CCR7-positively selected cells, excluding terminally differentiated effector memory CD45RA+ cells. Source material: naive CD8+ T cells sorted from blood. The receptors were gathered from a young man in good health.

This clone has only one observation. This CDR3 is CSVLTGDSNQPQHF. The DNA of the CDR3 is TGCAGCGTTTTGACGGGAGATAGCAATCAGCCCCAGCATTTT. The chain combines TRBV29-1 with TRBJ1-5; D gene uncertain. Deletions cut 5 bases from V and 0 bases from J, with 11 bases between. Germline CDR1 reads SQVTM; CDR2 reads ANQGSEA. CDR3 length: 14 amino acids.

The chain's CDR3 is CSAMANSPLHF. The CDR3 region has the DNA TGCAGTGCAATGGCTAATTCACCCCTCCACTTT. The chain joins TRBV20-1 to TRBJ1-6, with unresolved D. Between the trimmed V and J ends, which lost 6 bases and 6 bases, there was a span of 6 bases. CDR3 length: 11 amino acids. Germline V lookup: CDR1 DFQATT, CDR2 SNEGSKA (reference sequence).

The chain is built from TRBV21-1 and TRBJ2-3; the D call TRBD1 from the table was never checked on the DNA. TRBV21-1 is deemed a pseudogene. The CDR3 has 14 amino acids. The chain's CDR3 is CASSTTFRTDTQYF. DNA for the CDR3: TGTGCCAGCAGCACGACATTTCGGACAGATACGCAGTATTTT.

The chain couples TRBV5-4 to TRBJ1-5; perhaps TRBD1 as D (6 bases). This CDR3 has 14 residues. The germline V gene encodes CDR1 SGHNT and CDR2 YYREEE (reference sequence). The germline V and J ends were trimmed by 3 bases and 6 bases, with 13 bases remaining between them. CDR3 bases: TGTGCCAGCAGCTGGGGGGGGCAGGGTCAGCCCCAGCATTTT. Its protein product is CASSWGGQGQPQHF.

The chain links TRBV6-1 to TRBJ1-6; D gene unclear. CDR1 is MNHNS and CDR2 is SASEGT in the germline V gene. Trimming removed 2 bases at V and 2 bases at J, with 13 bases between. This CDR3 is 17 amino acids long. This chain's CDR3 is CASSEREVPPYNSPLHF. As DNA, the CDR3 is TGTGCCAGCAGTGAACGGGAAGTACCCCCCTATAATTCACCCCTCCACTTT.

This chain connects TRBV27 to TRBJ2-1; possibly TRBD2 for D (6 bases). Between the trimmed V and J ends, which lost 3 bases and 10 bases, there was a span of 13 bases. Germline V gene lookup returns CDR1 MNHEY and CDR2 SMNVEV (reference sequence). CDR3 length: 13 amino acids. The CDR3 DNA reads TGTGCCAGCAGTTTTGTGGCGGGGAGGGAGCAGTTCTTC. Encoded protein: CASSFVAGREQFF.

This clone occurred once. This chain links TRBV6-5 with TRBJ2-3; no definite D call. V lost 6 bases, J lost 0 bases, and 13 bases lay in between. Germline V lookup: CDR1 MNHEY, CDR2 SVGAGI. This CDR3 has 15 amino acids. The CDR3 coding sequence is TGTGCCAGCAGCCTTTACCTGTTTAGCACAGATACGCAGTATTTT. Protein: CASSLYLFSTDTQYF.

The chain employs TRBV10-1 and TRBJ2-7; 9 bases map to TRBD2. Trimming at V came to 5 bases and at J to 2 bases, leaving 16 bases not matched to a gene. CDR3 length equals 18 residues. Per the germline V gene, CDR1 is WNHNN and CDR2 is SYGVQD (reference sequence). This CDR3 reads CASSPNLAGGGGPYEQYF. The CDR3 DNA follows: TGCGCCAGCAGTCCCAACCTCGCCGGCGGGGGGGGTCCCTACGAGCAGTACTTC.

The CDR3 DNA sequence: TGCGCCAGCAGCCCTGACCTGAACACTGAAGCTTTCTTT. Protein sequence: CASSPDLNTEAFF. The chain has TRBV5-1 and TRBJ1-1; no definite D call. CDR3 length: 13 amino acids. Trimming cost V 4 bases and J 0 bases, with 7 bases left between them. The germline V gene encodes CDR1 SGHRS and CDR2 YFSETQ.

J is TRBJ1-2 and V is TRBV6-5; D gene ambiguous. This CDR3 has 16 amino acids. Germline V gives CDR1 MNHEY, CDR2 SVGAGI. V was shortened by 2 bases and J by 1 base, with 14 bases between the two germline ends. CDR3 protein: CASSYLSRQFNYGYTF. CDR3 coding DNA: TGTGCCAGCAGTTACCTTTCCAGGCAGTTTAACTATGGCTACACCTTC.

The chain recombines TRBV7-9 with TRBJ2-2; D gene unclear. Germline V gene data show CDR1 as SEHNR and CDR2 as FQNEAQ (reference sequence). V was trimmed by 0 bases and J by 6 bases, leaving 14 bases between them. The CDR3 has 16 residues. In nucleotides, the CDR3 is TGTGCCAGCAGCTTAGCTTATTTGGCTCCCGCCGGGGAGCTGTTTTTT. It codes for CASSLAYLAPAGELFF.

This clone came up a few times. Different DNA sequences within this sample yield the same CDR3. The V and J genes are TRBV30 and TRBJ2-7, with 10 positions matching TRBD1. Germline trimming cut 2 bases from V and 5 bases from J; bases unmatched to any gene: 3. Germline CDR1 reads GTSNPN; CDR2 reads SVGIG (reference sequence). The CDR3 extends over 13 amino acids. CDR3 protein: CAWSRDRGNEQYF. CDR3 in DNA: TGTGCCTGGAGTAGGGACAGGGGAAACGAGCAGTACTTC. The full variable domain, with the rest looked up from reference TRBV30 and TRBJ2-7, is SQTIHQWPATLVQPVGSPLSLECTVEGTSNPNLYWYRQAAGRGLQLLFYSVGIGQISSEVPQNLSASRPQDRQFILSSKKLLLSDSGFYLCAWSRDRGNEQYFGPGTRLTVT.

V gene TRBV7-9 combines with J gene TRBJ2-5; D is possibly TRBD1 (6 bases). V lost 1 base to trimming and J lost 8 bases, with 29 bases between them. The CDR3 length is 19 residues. Germline CDR1 reads SEHNR; CDR2 reads FQNEAQ (reference sequence). The CDR3: CASSLVGYGQYLLVDTQYF. In DNA, the CDR3 is TGTGCCAGCAGCTTAGTAGGTTACGGACAGTATTTACTGGTTGATACCCAGTACTTC.

The chain is built from TRBV11-2 and TRBJ2-2; D is uncertain. The CDR3 runs 15 residues. Germline-derived CDR1 and CDR2 are SGHAT and FQNNGV. Trimming pared 4 bases from V and 4 bases from J, leaving 13 bases between. CDR3 region: CASSSPGSSTGELFF. Written as DNA, the CDR3 is TGTGCCAGCAGCTCCCCCGGGTCGTCCACCGGGGAGCTGTTTTTT.

A single count supports this clone. The chain is built from TRBV7-9 and TRBJ2-1, with D perhaps given as TRBD1 or TRBD2 (5 bases each). This CDR3 is built from 15 residues. Germline V gene data show CDR1 as SEHNR and CDR2 as FQNEAQ (reference sequence). V dropped 4 bases and J dropped 4 bases, with 14 bases sitting between them. As DNA, the CDR3 is TGTGCCAGCAGCTCGGGGCCGGGGCCTTACAATGAGCAGTTCTTC. This encodes CASSSGPGPYNEQFF.

The chain couples TRBV9 to TRBJ2-1, with a tentative D call TRBD2 (5 bases). CDR1 and CDR2 from the germline V gene are SGDLS and YYNGEE. The CDR3 spans 13 residues. V was cut by 4 bases and J by 7 bases, with 12 bases left in between. This CDR3 is CASSPLRRNEQFF. DNA for the CDR3: TGTGCCAGCAGCCCACTAAGGAGGAATGAGCAGTTCTTC.

This chain uses TRBV29-1 with TRBJ1-1, with D unclear. The CDR3 sequence is 11 residues long. Germline V gene lookup returns CDR1 SQVTM and CDR2 ANQGSEA. Trimming stripped 4 bases from V and 6 bases from J, with 9 bases between. Here the CDR3 reads CSVGFGPEAFF. CDR3 nucleotides: TGCAGCGTTGGCTTTGGACCTGAAGCTTTCTTT.

V is TRBV5-5 and J is TRBJ2-5, with 10 bases identical to TRBD1. This CDR3 contains 13 residues. Germline V CDR1 and CDR2: SGHKS, YYEKEE (reference sequence). Trimming at V came to 4 bases and at J to 7 bases, leaving 4 bases not matched to a gene. CDR3 in DNA: TGTGCCAGCAGCCCGGGACAGGGGTTGACCCAGTACTTC. It codes for CASSPGQGLTQYF. Combining the CDR3 with reference TRBV5-5 and TRBJ2-5 gives the whole variable domain DAGVTQSPTHLIKTRGQQVTLRCSPISGHKSVSWYQQVLGQGPQFIFQYYEKEERGRGNFPDRFSARQFPNYSSELNVNALLLGDSALYLCASSPGQGLTQYFGPGTRLLVL.

This sequence joins TRBV4-1 and TRBJ2-7, with 7 bases lining up with TRBD2. Looked up from germline, CDR1 is MGHRA and CDR2 is YSYEKL. The CDR3 runs to 15 residues. Trimming removed 1 base from V and 3 bases from J; junction bases left unmatched: 6. CDR3 in DNA: TGCGCCAGCAGCCAAGGGGCCGCGGGGGACTACGAGCAGTACTTC. Translating it yields CASSQGAAGDYEQYF.

This rearrangement joins TRBV27 to TRBJ2-5; perhaps TRBD1 as D (6 bases). This CDR3 spans 14 amino acids. V gave up 2 bases and J gave up 5 bases, with 12 bases separating them. Germline CDR1 and CDR2: MNHEY and SMNVEV (reference sequence). In nucleotides, the CDR3 is TGTGCCAGCAGTTTAGCAGGGGAAGTGGAGACCCAGTACTTC. Its protein product is CASSLAGEVETQYF.

V usage is TRBV19 and J usage is TRBJ2-7; perhaps TRBD2 as D (5 bases). V was clipped by 9 bases and J by 3 bases, with 9 bases between them. This CDR3 region has 11 residues. Germline V gives CDR1 LNHDA, CDR2 SQIVND (reference sequence). The chain's CDR3 is CASTGNYEQYF. In nucleotides, the CDR3 is TGTGCCAGCACCGGGAACTACGAGCAGTACTTC.